A selection of T cell receptor beta chains follows, all from one sample in a study of cytomegalovirus exposure and HLA in healthy donors. The protocol was immunoSEQ multiplex PCR, while the TCRdb copy is restricted to in-frame clones and leaves out a portion. The table includes 200,000 to 250,000 clones, 75% detected once. Material for sequencing was PBMCs. These receptors were collected from a woman in her thirties in good health and CMV-seronegative. CDR3s include the opening cysteine and the closing phenylalanine or tryptophan. The D gene is left open where the match is weak. Not all rows give a size; the values are once, few, many and, for expanded clones, a class.

TRBJ1-5 | - | - | TRBV7-2 | CASSSGGVGNQPQHF | TGTGCCAGCAGCTCCGGGGGGGTGGGCAATCAGCCCCAGCATTTT
TRBJ2-1 | - | - | TRBV10-3 | CAISELVSSYNEQFF | TGTGCCATCAGTGAGCTAGTCTCTTCCTACAATGAGCAGTTCTTC
TRBJ2-5 | - | TRBD1 | TRBV19 | CASSHDRVQETQYF | TGTGCCAGTAGCCACGACAGGGTACAAGAGACCCAGTACTTC
TRBJ2-7 | - | - | TRBV12-5 | CASGQTTGVSYEQYF | TGTGCTAGTGGGCAGACGACAGGTGTCTCCTACGAGCAGTACTTC
TRBJ2-1 | - | - | TRBV5-6 | CASSTLNSSRGLEQFF | TGTGCCAGCAGCACATTAAATTCCAGCCGCGGTCTTGAGCAGTTCTTC
TRBJ2-4 | few | TRBD1 | TRBV7-3 | CASSLARDSHIQYF | TGTGCCAGCAGCTTGGCCCGGGACAGTCACATTCAGTACTTC
TRBJ1-4 | - | - | TRBV30 | CACDPRDIENEKLFF | TGTGCCTGCGACCCGAGGGACATAGAAAATGAAAAACTGTTTTTT
TRBJ1-4 | once | TRBD1 | TRBV14 | CASSQEGGTANEKLFF | TGTGCCAGCAGCCAAGAAGGAGGGACAGCTAATGAAAAACTGTTTTTT
TRBJ2-1 | - | TRBD2 | TRBV29-1 | CSVGGGPNEQFF | TGCAGCGTTGGCGGGGGGCCCAATGAGCAGTTCTTC
TRBJ1-1 | - | TRBD1 | TRBV19 | CASSIEQGREAFF | TGTGCCAGTAGTATAGAACAGGGGCGTGAAGCTTTCTTT
TRBJ2-2 | - | TRBD2 | TRBV7-9 | CASSLLADDTGELFF | TGTGCCAGCAGCCTCCTAGCGGACGACACCGGGGAGCTGTTTTTT
TRBJ1-1 | - | - | TRBV7-9 | CASSFTGTQPDVVKAFF | TGTGCCAGCAGCTTTACCGGGACTCAGCCCGATGTGGTGAAGGCTTTCTTT
TRBJ2-5 | - | - | TRBV11-3 | CASSSRVTETQYF | TGTGCCAGCAGCTCCAGGGTTACGGAGACCCAGTACTTC
TRBJ2-7 | once | - | TRBV12-5 | CASVQGFSTGYEQYF | TGTGCATCGGTGCAGGGGTTCTCGACGGGATACGAGCAGTACTTC
TRBJ2-5 | - | TRBD2 | TRBV11-2 | CASSLRGGSGRAAETQYF | TGTGCCAGCAGCTTAAGGGGTGGAAGCGGGAGGGCCGCTGAGACCCAGTACTTC
TRBJ2-7 | - | - | TRBV7-2 | CASSLVSYEQYF | TGTGCCAGCAGCTTAGTATCCTACGAGCAGTACTTC
TRBJ1-3 | few | - | TRBV9 | CASSPGTRSGNTIYF | TGTGCCAGCAGCCCAGGGACAAGATCTGGAAACACCATATATTTT
TRBJ1-1 | - | - | TRBV2 | CASSFPGAGVTEAFF | TGTGCCAGCTCATTCCCTGGGGCAGGGGTCACTGAAGCTTTCTTT
TRBJ1-1 | - | - | TRBV21-1 | CASSIHRGTEAFF | TGTGCCAGCAGCATCCACAGGGGCACTGAAGCTTTCTTT
TRBJ2-3 | - | TRBD2 | TRBV6-4 | CASTPNGLAIDTQYF | TGTGCCAGCACCCCCAACGGACTAGCGATAGATACGCAGTATTTT
TRBJ1-2 | - | - | TRBV6-5 | CASSYGNNYGYTF | TGTGCCAGCAGTTACGGCAATAACTATGGCTACACCTTC
TRBJ2-5 | few | - | TRBV4-1 | CASSPQAGEETQYF | TGCGCCAGCAGCCCGCAGGCAGGGGAAGAGACCCAGTACTTC
TRBJ2-1 | few | TRBD2 | TRBV5-4 | CASSQVGLAGNEQFF | TGTGCCAGCAGCCAGGTGGGACTAGCGGGAAATGAGCAGTTCTTC
TRBJ2-5 | once | - | TRBV10-3 | CAIKRENQETQYF | TGTGCCATCAAACGTGAGAACCAAGAGACCCAGTACTTC
TRBJ2-3 | - | - | TRBV7-6 | CASSLARNSGTGDTQYF | TGTGCCAGCAGCTTAGCGCGGAATAGCGGAACCGGGGATACGCAGTATTTT
TRBJ1-1 | once | - | TRBV4-1 | CASSQGQGRSEAFF | TGCGCCAGCAGCCAAGGGCAGGGGCGATCCGAAGCTTTCTTT
TRBJ2-1 | - | - | TRBV11-2 | CASSLGGGGIEQFF | TGTGCCAGCAGCTTAGGAGGAGGGGGCATTGAGCAGTTCTTC
TRBJ2-4 | few | - | TRBV5-1 | CASSFESGGSKNIQYF | TGCGCCAGCAGCTTTGAGTCAGGGGGGTCCAAAAACATTCAGTACTTC
TRBJ2-3 | few | TRBD2 | TRBV7-9 | CSSSLRPISGGARDTQYF | TGTTCCAGCAGCTTACGCCCGATTAGCGGGGGGGCGAGAGATACGCAGTATTTT
TRBJ2-5 | - | - | TRBV5-6 | CASSLETSQETQYF | TGTGCCAGCAGCTTGGAAACCAGTCAAGAGACCCAGTACTTC
TRBJ2-1 | - | TRBD1 | TRBV9 | CASSVDGTGGNEQFF | TGTGCCAGCAGCGTAGACGGGACAGGGGGCAATGAGCAGTTCTTC
TRBJ2-1 | few | - | TRBV5-1 | CASSLRATNEQFF | TGCGCCAGCAGCCTCAGGGCTACCAATGAGCAGTTCTTC
TRBJ2-1 | - | TRBD1 | TRBV27 | CASSPFGRGQGVKNEQFF | TGTGCCAGCAGCCCCTTCGGTCGCGGGCAGGGGGTTAAAAATGAGCAGTTCTTC
TRBJ2-6 | - | TRBD1 | TRBV6-5 | CASSRDRVANVLTF | TGTGCCAGCTCCCGGGACAGGGTGGCCAACGTCCTGACTTTC
TRBJ1-1 | - | - | TRBV2 | CASSQTLLTEAFF | TGTGCCAGCAGTCAAACTCTGTTAACTGAAGCTTTCTTT
TRBJ1-4 | - | TRBD1 | TRBV30 | CAWSRGWGTNEKLFF | TGTGCCTGGAGCAGGGGGTGGGGCACTAATGAAAAACTGTTTTTT
TRBJ1-1 | - | - | TRBV7-8 | CASSFGAGGGAEAFF | TGTGCCAGCAGCTTCGGCGCGGGGGGGGGTGCTGAAGCTTTCTTT
TRBJ2-1 | - | - | TRBV7-2 | CASSYLQSGSREQFF | TGTGCCAGCAGCTACCTACAGTCAGGGTCGCGCGAGCAGTTCTTC
TRBJ2-7 | - | - | TRBV7-2 | CASSDGDYEQYF | TGTGCCAGCAGCGACGGAGACTACGAGCAGTACTTC
TRBJ2-2 | - | TRBD1 | TRBV29-1 | CSVDTGGTGELFF | TGCAGCGTGGATACAGGGGGTACCGGGGAGCTGTTTTTT
TRBJ2-7 | - | - | TRBV2 | CASSELVYEQYF | TGTGCCAGCAGTGAACTAGTCTACGAGCAGTACTTC
TRBJ2-1 | few | TRBD2 | TRBV9 | CASSRYGTSGSYNEQFF | TGTGCCAGCAGCCGATACGGCACTAGCGGTTCCTACAATGAGCAGTTCTTC
TRBJ2-7 | few | - | TRBV7-3 | CASSLVRAETYEQYF | TGTGCCAGCAGCTTAGTTCGAGCGGAGACCTACGAGCAGTACTTC
TRBJ2-3 | - | TRBD1 | TRBV14 | CASSHSKGATQYF | TGTGCCAGCAGCCATAGTAAGGGGGCTACGCAGTATTTT
TRBJ2-5 | - | TRBD2 | TRBV5-1 | CASSLMLAGQETQYF | TGCGCCAGCAGCTTGATGCTAGCGGGACAAGAGACCCAGTACTTC